A selection of T cell receptor beta chains follows, all from one sample in a study of OX40 agonist ivuxolimab in advanced cancers. The method was immunoSEQ multiplex PCR; TCRdb's version includes in-frame clones alone and lacks a portion of them. This sample has about 36,000 clones, with approximately 90% found just once. The sequences come from CD4+ or CD8+ T cells sorted from blood, collected in a trial of the OX40 agonist ivuxolimab. The receptors here all came from an adult with an advanced solid tumor such as melanoma, head and neck, liver or kidney cancer. Both conserved end residues are trimmed from each CDR3. D genes are given only for firm matches.

d_gene: NA; v_gene: TRBV29-1; j_gene: TRBJ1-4; CDR3aa: SVEYSTNEKLF
d_gene: TRBD1; v_gene: TRBV11-1; j_gene: NA; CDR3aa: ASSLGQGVPYEQY
d_gene: NA; v_gene: TRBV5-1; j_gene: TRBJ2-1; CDR3aa: ASSPGLEQF
d_gene: NA; v_gene: TRBV5-4; j_gene: TRBJ2-1; CDR3aa: ASSFGPAYNEQF
d_gene: TRBD1; v_gene: TRBV27; j_gene: TRBJ2-1; CDR3aa: ASGWTGDYNEQF
d_gene: TRBD1; v_gene: TRBV25-1; j_gene: TRBJ2-7; CDR3aa: ASSGDRDRANEQY
d_gene: NA; v_gene: TRBV19; j_gene: TRBJ2-7; CDR3aa: ASSISGSSYEQY
d_gene: NA; v_gene: TRBV27; j_gene: TRBJ2-5; CDR3aa: ASSRGTFKGETQY
d_gene: TRBD2; v_gene: TRBV4-1; j_gene: TRBJ2-2; CDR3aa: ASSQGLAGAVGELF
d_gene: NA; v_gene: TRBV6-1; j_gene: TRBJ2-1; CDR3aa: ASSENNEQF
d_gene: NA; v_gene: TRBV6-6; j_gene: TRBJ1-2; CDR3aa: ASSSVDGRLSGYT
d_gene: NA; v_gene: TRBV13; j_gene: TRBJ2-7; CDR3aa: ASSQLPGEQY
d_gene: NA; v_gene: TRBV21-1; j_gene: TRBJ2-2; CDR3aa: ASSKIYTGELF
d_gene: NA; v_gene: TRBV5-5; j_gene: TRBJ2-2; CDR3aa: ASSLGYSDQPDTGELF
d_gene: NA; v_gene: TRBV5-5; j_gene: TRBJ2-7; CDR3aa: ASSPEGALYYEQY
d_gene: NA; v_gene: TRBV5-1; j_gene: TRBJ2-2; CDR3aa: ASSLLGWTELPGELF
d_gene: NA; v_gene: TRBV29-1; j_gene: TRBJ2-7; CDR3aa: SVEGLLPRYEQY
d_gene: NA; v_gene: TRBV18; j_gene: TRBJ2-7; CDR3aa: ASSPEGGSGYEQY
d_gene: NA; v_gene: TRBV9; j_gene: TRBJ2-3; CDR3aa: ASSLLDDTQY
d_gene: TRBD2; v_gene: TRBV28; j_gene: TRBJ2-1; CDR3aa: ASSPTSGGYEQF
d_gene: NA; v_gene: TRBV28; j_gene: TRBJ2-1; CDR3aa: ASSSDSSYNEQF
d_gene: NA; v_gene: TRBV2; j_gene: TRBJ2-4; CDR3aa: ASSDGSGAKNIQY
d_gene: TRBD1; v_gene: TRBV4-3; j_gene: TRBJ2-2; CDR3aa: ASSPGDSYADDTGELF
d_gene: NA; v_gene: TRBV29-1; j_gene: TRBJ1-1; CDR3aa: SVEDGDPNTEAF
d_gene: NA; v_gene: TRBV19; j_gene: TRBJ2-1; CDR3aa: ASSIGASYNEQF
d_gene: TRBD1; v_gene: TRBV5-1; j_gene: TRBJ1-5; CDR3aa: ASSPGTGNSNQPQH
d_gene: NA; v_gene: TRBV7-9; j_gene: TRBJ2-1; CDR3aa: ASSLMFDWKNEQF
d_gene: NA; v_gene: TRBV7-9; j_gene: TRBJ2-7; CDR3aa: ASSSGQTYEQY
d_gene: NA; v_gene: TRBV11-1; j_gene: TRBJ1-1; CDR3aa: ASSLRDRFGDTEAF
d_gene: NA; v_gene: TRBV28; j_gene: TRBJ2-5; CDR3aa: ASSFGEVRGPVPAETQY
d_gene: NA; v_gene: TRBV5-1; j_gene: TRBJ2-7; CDR3aa: ASSLIQGHEQY
d_gene: TRBD2; v_gene: TRBV6-5; j_gene: TRBJ2-7; CDR3aa: ASSSGLAGGYEQY
d_gene: NA; v_gene: TRBV7-9; j_gene: TRBJ2-1; CDR3aa: ASSLVWLEVDEQF
d_gene: TRBD1; v_gene: TRBV27; j_gene: TRBJ1-2; CDR3aa: ASSLTGGDYGYT
d_gene: NA; v_gene: TRBV27; j_gene: TRBJ2-2; CDR3aa: ASSLSAGRIDTGELF
d_gene: TRBD1; v_gene: TRBV7-9; j_gene: TRBJ2-2; CDR3aa: ASRGTGAQSNTGELF
d_gene: TRBD1; v_gene: TRBV6-5; j_gene: TRBJ1-1; CDR3aa: ASSATGVTEAF
d_gene: TRBD1; v_gene: TRBV10-3; j_gene: TRBJ2-1; CDR3aa: AIAPSSGQGVNEQF
d_gene: TRBD1; v_gene: TRBV28; j_gene: TRBJ1-2; CDR3aa: ASSLDRAGYT
d_gene: NA; v_gene: TRBV10-1; j_gene: TRBJ1-5; CDR3aa: ASRRQISNQPQH
d_gene: NA; v_gene: TRBV28; j_gene: TRBJ2-6; CDR3aa: ASSARDLSGANVLT
d_gene: NA; v_gene: TRBV7-8; j_gene: TRBJ2-5; CDR3aa: ATSGTHGQETQY
d_gene: TRBD2; v_gene: TRBV9; j_gene: TRBJ2-1; CDR3aa: ASSGLKTSGVAGEQF
d_gene: NA; v_gene: TRBV7-9; j_gene: TRBJ2-7; CDR3aa: ASSLSLGVKAYEQY
d_gene: NA; v_gene: TRBV2; j_gene: TRBJ1-1; CDR3aa: ASSPGLGDTEAF
d_gene: NA; v_gene: TRBV13; j_gene: TRBJ1-1; CDR3aa: ASSLGGPEAF
d_gene: NA; v_gene: TRBV9; j_gene: TRBJ2-7; CDR3aa: ASSFHSGGLSYEQY
d_gene: TRBD1; v_gene: TRBV14; j_gene: TRBJ1-3; CDR3aa: ASSQIDRGLSGNTIY
d_gene: TRBD1; v_gene: TRBV29-1; j_gene: TRBJ1-3; CDR3aa: SVERQGAGNTIY
d_gene: TRBD1; v_gene: TRBV19; j_gene: TRBJ2-1; CDR3aa: ASSISVGQGNYNEQF
d_gene: NA; v_gene: TRBV14; j_gene: TRBJ2-1; CDR3aa: ASSQERGNEQF
d_gene: TRBD1; v_gene: TRBV6-1; j_gene: TRBJ2-3; CDR3aa: ASSELTGLGVDTQY
d_gene: NA; v_gene: TRBV13; j_gene: TRBJ2-3; CDR3aa: ASSLSGGDTQY
d_gene: TRBD2; v_gene: TRBV27; j_gene: TRBJ2-4; CDR3aa: ASSLLAGAPAKNIQY
d_gene: TRBD2; v_gene: TRBV7-2; j_gene: TRBJ2-5; CDR3aa: ASKLAGAETQY